This entry concerns a single T cell receptor beta chain. Its antigen is currently unknown. PCR employed 60 Vbeta and 13 Jbeta primers. Sequencing used immunoSEQ multiplex PCR; TCRdb keeps in-frame clones, though not all of them. The data hold about 100,000 clones, with roughly 73% observed a single time. CDR1 and CDR2 (germline): MRHNA, SNTAGT. The CDR3 totals 16 residues. V lost 3 bases, J lost 6 bases, and 19 bases lay in between. The data were obtained in a study of cytomegalovirus exposure and HLA in healthy donors. Study details: Within the Caucasian-associated ancestry cluster were 65% to 85% of the approximately 400 genotyped donors.

Study-wide findings and caveats: Compared with the roughly 700-donor mean, an Asian-associated ancestry cluster reportedly had fewer N-insertions, according to a later analysis. The classifier, whose performance was assessed in both the original and validation cohorts, reportedly diagnosed cytomegalovirus status with high specificity and sensitivity.

V is TRBV6-4 and J is TRBJ2-3, with D possibly matching TRBD2 (7 bases). This receptor was obtained from a man in his forties in good health and CMV-seronegative. The sample comprised PBMCs. The chain's CDR3 is CASSEKGSGGADTQYF. The DNA of the CDR3 is TGTGCCAGCAGTGAAAAAGGATCGGGGGGCGCCGATACGCAGTATTTT.